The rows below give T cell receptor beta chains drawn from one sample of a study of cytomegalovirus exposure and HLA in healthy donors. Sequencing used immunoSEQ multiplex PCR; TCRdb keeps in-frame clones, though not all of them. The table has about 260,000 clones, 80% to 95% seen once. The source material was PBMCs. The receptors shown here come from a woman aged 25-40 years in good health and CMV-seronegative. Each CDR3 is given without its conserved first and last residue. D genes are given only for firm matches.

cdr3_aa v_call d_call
ASSLDGIPLEKLF TRBV5-5 .
ASSLSTGHSYGYT TRBV27 .
ASSTGQGGNQPQH TRBV19 TRBD1
ASSVAASGTNEQY TRBV9 TRBD2
ASSLGTNTGELF TRBV27 .
ASSSRSRPNQPQH TRBV19 .
ASSAGTGWETQY TRBV9 TRBD1
ASSDLQGNGYT TRBV5-1 .
ASSQSLGGYEQY TRBV4-1 .
ASSQDRSGYTGELF TRBV4-3 .
ASSEWGGVYNEQF TRBV6-1 TRBD2
ASSSTGGEAF TRBV28 TRBD1
SVGVGGEQY TRBV29-1 .